This T cell receptor (beta chain) came from a study of blood T cell repertoires in COVID-19. Study at large: Sources were T cells, B-cell-depleted T cells, or PBMCs; the material itself was cDNA or gDNA.

This table comes from immunoSEQ multiplex PCR, and its TCRdb copy is limited to in-frame clones, with some not included. The sample includes approximately 300,000 clones, roughly 90% of them seen just once. Germline CDR1 reads SGDLS; CDR2 reads YYNGEE. The CDR3 is made up of 15 amino acids. The junction had 5 bases not matched to a gene; V was cut back by 3 bases and J by 5 bases. The study assigned cohorts using participant-reported clinical history. The V call is TRBV9, the J call TRBJ2-5; TRBD2 matches at 12 bases. The sample taken for sequencing was PBMCs or T cells enriched from blood (not recorded which). The receptor comes from a woman between 25 and 40 years old who had recovered from COVID-19. CDR3 sequence (DNA): TGTGCCAGCAGCGGCGGACTAGCGGGATGGGAGACCCAGTACTTC. Encoded protein: CASSGGLAGWETQYF.